The 17 T cell receptor beta chains listed next were all sequenced from one sample in a study of blood T cell repertoires in COVID-19. TCRdb's table, derived via immunoSEQ multiplex PCR, lists solely in-frame clones and lacks some. The sample lists 100,000 to 150,000 clones, about 81% seen once, with approximately 18% in the top ten. Source material: peripheral blood. The receptors shown here come from a woman aged 80 or over with acute or convalescent COVID-19.

This clone was recorded a few times. This chain links TRBV7-2 with TRBJ2-1; 10 bases are shared with TRBD2. The CDR3 is made up of 16 amino acids. V lost 6 bases and J lost 3; bases outside the gene matches: 8. Germline assignment: CDR1 SGHTA and CDR2 FQGNSA. CDR3 bases: TGTGCCAGCAGGACCGAGCGGGGGGGGATCTACAATGAGCAGTTCTTC. Amino acid sequence: CASRTERGGIYNEQFF.

The rearrangement uses TRBV30 and TRBJ2-5; 9 nucleotides align to TRBD1. CDR3 length equals 14 residues. Trimming at V came to 0 bases and at J to 3 bases, leaving 2 bases not matched to a gene. Per germline, CDR1 GTSNPN and CDR2 SVGIG (reference sequence). This CDR3 reads CAWSVGQGKETQYF. CDR3 coding DNA: TGTGCCTGGAGTGTTGGACAGGGGAAAGAGACCCAGTACTTC.

The V and J genes are TRBV6-5 and TRBJ1-4, with D perhaps TRBD1 (6 bases). Per the germline V gene, CDR1 is MNHEY and CDR2 is SVGAGI. The CDR3 is 15 amino acids. Trimming stripped 7 bases from V and 0 bases from J, with 12 bases between. CDR3 sequence (DNA): TGTGCCAGCACCTCAGGGGACGCAACTAATGAAAAACTGTTTTTT. This encodes CASTSGDATNEKLFF.

This chain connects TRBV3-1 (or the pseudogene TRBV3-2) to TRBJ2-2, with TRBD2 as a possible D gene (5 bases). CDR1 LGHDT and CDR2 YNNKEL come from the germline V gene (reference sequence). The CDR3 has 14 amino acids. V lost 4 bases and J 1 base, leaving 7 bases between the germline ends. CDR3 residues: CASSLRENTGELFF. CDR3 nucleotides: TGTGCCAGCAGCCTCCGGGAGAACACCGGGGAGCTGTTTTTT.

The chain links TRBV12-3 or TRBV12-4 to TRBJ2-5; D not resolved. V was shortened by 6 bases and J by 3 bases, with 11 bases between the two germline ends. The CDR3 is 13 amino acids. CDR3 amino acids: CASRIQVEETQYF. The CDR3 DNA follows: TGTGCCAGCAGAATACAAGTCGAAGAGACCCAGTACTTC.

J is TRBJ2-2 and V is TRBV24-1; 11 bases align to TRBD1. The CDR3 runs to 16 residues. The V and J ends lost 2 bases and 6 bases, in that order; junction bases with no gene match: 4. The V gene's germline CDR1 is KGHDR and CDR2 SFDVKD. The CDR3 DNA is TGTGCCACCAGTGATTCAGGACAGGGGGCGTCCGGGGAGCTGTTTTTT. This gives the protein CATSDSGQGASGELFF.

J is TRBJ1-6 and V is TRBV19, with 9 bases matching TRBD1. Germline assignment: CDR1 LNHDA and CDR2 SQIVND (reference sequence). The CDR3 totals 16 residues. The junction had 8 bases not matched to a gene; V was cut back by 7 bases and J by 4 bases. Here the CDR3 reads CASNEKTGGYNSPLHF. For the CDR3, the DNA is TGTGCCAGTAATGAAAAGACAGGGGGATATAATTCACCCCTCCACTTT. Looking up the rest from reference TRBV19 and TRBJ1-6 gives the full variable domain: DGGITQSPKYLFRKEGQNVTLSCEQNLNHDAMYWYRQDPGQGLRLIYYSQIVNDFQKGDIAEGYSVSREKKESFPLTVTSAQKNPTAFYLCASNEKTGGYNSPLHFGNGTRLTVT.

The V call is TRBV6-5, the J call TRBJ1-4; 8 bases are a match to TRBD1. Unmatched junction bases numbered 8, after V lost 2 bases and J lost 15 bases. The CDR3 totals 13 residues. CDR1 is MNHEY, CDR2 SVGAGI, per germline. The CDR3 DNA reads as TGTGCCAGCAGTTACGGACAGGGTCATTATGTGTTTTTT. This codes for CASSYGQGHYVFF.

The chain is built from TRBV30 and TRBJ2-7, with no clear D. Germline V gene lookup returns CDR1 GTSNPN and CDR2 SVGIG (reference sequence). This CDR3 region has 10 residues. The germline V and J ends were trimmed by 5 bases and 4 bases, with 6 bases remaining between them. This CDR3 reads CAWGLYEQYF. DNA for the CDR3: TGTGCCTGGGGGTTATACGAGCAGTACTTC.

This sequence joins TRBV5-6 and TRBJ2-7; 11 bases agree with TRBD2. V was pared by 4 bases and J by 2 bases, with 5 bases of the junction left unmatched. This CDR3 contains 15 residues. The germline V gene encodes CDR1 SGHDT and CDR2 YYEEEE. CDR3 in amino acids: CASSAGTSGTYEQYF. Written as DNA, the CDR3 is TGTGCCAGCAGCGCCGGGACTAGCGGAACCTACGAGCAGTACTTC.

The chain carries TRBV6-5 and TRBJ1-2; D gene ambiguous. Germline lookup yields CDR1 MNHEY and CDR2 SVGAGI. CDR3 length equals 13 residues. V was clipped by 6 bases and J by 3 bases, with 11 bases between them. The CDR3 DNA sequence: TGTGCCAGCAGCCTCCTCAGGTACTATGGCTACACCTTC. The encoded protein is CASSLLRYYGYTF.

This chain joins TRBV4-2 and TRBJ2-1, with 8 positions matching TRBD2. The trim removed 1 base at V and 5 bases at J, leaving 13 bases unmatched. The V gene's germline CDR1 is LGHNA and CDR2 YNFKEQ. CDR3 size: 18 residues. The CDR3 DNA follows: TGTGCCAGCAGCCAAGCTCTGGGGGGCGGGAGGCCCAACAATGAGCAGTTCTTC. The encoded protein is CASSQALGGGRPNNEQFF.

The chain links TRBV6-6 to TRBJ1-2; TRBD1 matches at 8 bases. V trimming: 6 bases; J trimming: 3 bases; junction bases outside the gene matches: 9. This CDR3 spans 15 amino acids. Germline-derived CDR1 and CDR2 are MNHNY and SVGAGI (reference sequence). The CDR3 loop reads CASSPRDRPHYGYTF. The CDR3 DNA sequence: TGTGCCAGCAGCCCCCGGGACAGGCCCCACTATGGCTACACCTTC.

The rearrangement joins TRBV7-9 to TRBJ2-5; 8 bases are shared with TRBD2. V lost 3 bases and J lost 5; bases outside the gene matches: 11. Germline loops: CDR1 SEHNR, CDR2 FQNEAQ (reference sequence). The CDR3 runs to 16 residues. The CDR3 region has the DNA TGTGCCAGCAGCTTTACCCAGCGGGGGCTAGGGGAGACCCAGTACTTC. This translates into CASSFTQRGLGETQYF.

This clone was picked up one time. The genes are TRBV6-6 and TRBJ2-5; D is ambiguous. The CDR3 totals 14 residues. Germline CDR1 is MNHNY and CDR2 is SVGAGI (reference sequence). With 2 bases removed from V and 5 bases from J, the gap between germline ends came to 12 bases. The CDR3 loop reads CASSYVGVGETQYF. The CDR3 DNA reads TGTGCCAGCAGTTACGTAGGAGTTGGGGAGACCCAGTACTTC.

The chain joins TRBV4-3 to TRBJ2-7; TRBD2 agrees at 9 bases. After removal of 4 bases from V and 5 bases from J, the junction contained 12 bases not matched to a gene. This CDR3 has 16 residues. CDR1 and CDR2 from the germline V gene are LGHNA and YSLEER. The DNA of the CDR3 is TGCGCCAGCAGCCGAGGGGGTAGCGGGAGATTTAACGAGCAGTACTTC. Translating gives CASSRGGSGRFNEQYF.

This chain connects TRBV7-9 to TRBJ1-3, with 10 bases lining up with TRBD1. Germline trimming cut 4 bases from V and 2 bases from J; bases unmatched to any gene: 8. The germline gives CDR1 SEHNR, CDR2 FQNEAQ (reference sequence). The CDR3 loop spans 17 amino acids. The CDR3 DNA reads TGTGCCAGCAGCTCTCGAAGACAGGGGGCTGCTGGAAACACCATATATTTT. This sequence encodes CASSSRRQGAAGNTIYF.